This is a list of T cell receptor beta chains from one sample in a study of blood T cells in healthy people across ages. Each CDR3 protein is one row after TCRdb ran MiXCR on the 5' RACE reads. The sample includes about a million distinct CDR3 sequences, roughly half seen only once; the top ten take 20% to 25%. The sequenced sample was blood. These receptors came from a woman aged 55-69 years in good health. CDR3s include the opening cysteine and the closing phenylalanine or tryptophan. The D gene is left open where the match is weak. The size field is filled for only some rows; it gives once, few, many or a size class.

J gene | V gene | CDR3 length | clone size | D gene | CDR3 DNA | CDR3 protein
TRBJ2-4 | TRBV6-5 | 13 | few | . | TGTGCCAGCAGCCCTGAGCTTCGAGACCACCAGTACTTC | CASSPELRDHQYF
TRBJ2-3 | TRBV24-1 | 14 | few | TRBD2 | TGTGCCACCAGTGACGGGAGGTACACAGATACGCAGTATTTT | CATSDGRYTDTQYF
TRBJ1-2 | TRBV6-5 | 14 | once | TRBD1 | TGTGCCACACGGGGTGGGGACAGGCGGTATGGCTACACCTTC | CATRGGDRRYGYTF
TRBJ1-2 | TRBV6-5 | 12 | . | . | TGTGCCAGTTCGACAGCTAACTATGGCTACACCTTC | CASSTANYGYTF
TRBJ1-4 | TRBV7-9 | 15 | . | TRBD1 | TGTGCCAGCAGACAAACAGGGGGTGGTAATGAAAAACTGTTTTTT | CASRQTGGGNEKLFF
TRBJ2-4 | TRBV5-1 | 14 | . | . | TGCGCCAGCAGCTTGGCCGACTCCCAAAACATTCAGTACTTC | CASSLADSQNIQYF
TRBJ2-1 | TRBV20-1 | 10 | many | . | TGCAGTGCTAGCAATAGCGAGCAGTTCTTC | CSASNSEQFF
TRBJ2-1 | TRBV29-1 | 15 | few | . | TGCAGCGTTGCAGGGGCCGTAAGCTCCTACAATGAGCAGTTCTTC | CSVAGAVSSYNEQFF
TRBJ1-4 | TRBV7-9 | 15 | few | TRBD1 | TGTGCCAGCAGCACCATACAGGGGGCAGGTGAAAAACTGTTTTTT | CASSTIQGAGEKLFF
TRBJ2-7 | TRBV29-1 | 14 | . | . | TGCAGCGTTGAAGGCGTGAGTATCCCCTACGAGCAGTACTTC | CSVEGVSIPYEQYF
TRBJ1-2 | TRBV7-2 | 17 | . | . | TGTGCCAGCACCCAGGGTCGGAGGGTGGGTACCTCCTATGGCTACACCTTC | CASTQGRRVGTSYGYTF
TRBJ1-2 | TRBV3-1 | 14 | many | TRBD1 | TGTGCCAGCAGCCAGGCTTCAGGGGGTCGTGGCTACACCTTC | CASSQASGGRGYTF
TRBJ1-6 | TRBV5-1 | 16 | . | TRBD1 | TGCGCCAGCAGCTTGGATATCGGGACAGATAATTCACCCCTCCACTTT | CASSLDIGTDNSPLHF
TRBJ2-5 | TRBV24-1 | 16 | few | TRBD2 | TGTGCCACCAGTGAGAGAAGGACTAGCGGGAGGGAGACCCAGTACTTC | CATSERRTSGRETQYF
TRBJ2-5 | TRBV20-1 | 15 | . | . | TGCAGCGTACCAGGTTTGTCGATGTACCAAGAGACCCAGTACTTC | CSVPGLSMYQETQYF
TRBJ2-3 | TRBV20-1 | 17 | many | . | TGCAGTGCTTCACCCCCAGCGGCAGGGGTTTTCACAGATACGCAGTATTTT | CSASPPAAGVFTDTQYF
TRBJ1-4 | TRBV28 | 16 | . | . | TGTGCCAGCAGTTCGCCCCGGGGACTAACTAGTGAAAAACTGTTTTTT | CASSSPRGLTSEKLFF
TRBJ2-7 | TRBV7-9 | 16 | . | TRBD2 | TGTGCCAGCAGCATTTCCTTAGCGGGAGGGCCGATCGAGCAGTACTTC | CASSISLAGGPIEQYF
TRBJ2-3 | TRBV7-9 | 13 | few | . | TGTGCCAGCAGCCCAGCTCTGACAGATACGCAGTATTTT | CASSPALTDTQYF
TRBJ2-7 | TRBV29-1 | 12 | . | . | TGCAGCGTTAGGGGGACCGCATACGAGCAGTACTTC | CSVRGTAYEQYF
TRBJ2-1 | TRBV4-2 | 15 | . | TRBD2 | TGTGCCAGCAGCCAAGATGTGGCTAGCGGAGATGAGCAGTTCTTC | CASSQDVASGDEQFF
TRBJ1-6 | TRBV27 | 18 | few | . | TGTGCCAGCAGTTTGGGCAGGAGGCGGGAAAATTATAATTCACCCCTCCACTTT | CASSLGRRRENYNSPLHF
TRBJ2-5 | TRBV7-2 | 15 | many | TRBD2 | TGTGCCAGCAGCTTGAGGCACCGGGAGGAAGAGACCCAGTACTTC | CASSLRHREEETQYF
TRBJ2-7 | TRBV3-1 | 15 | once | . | TGTGCCAGCAGCCAAGATTCGGGCGCAACCTACGAGCAGTACTTC | CASSQDSGATYEQYF
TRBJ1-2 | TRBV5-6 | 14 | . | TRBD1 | TGTGCCAGCAGCTCAACAGGGGTAGGCTATGGCTACACCTTC | CASSSTGVGYGYTF
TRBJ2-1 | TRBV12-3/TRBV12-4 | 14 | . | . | TGTGCCAGCAGTTTCGGAGGACCCGACAATGAGCAGTTCTTC | CASSFGGPDNEQFF
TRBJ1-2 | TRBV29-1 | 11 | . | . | TGCAGCGCGAGGGACATTTCGGGCTACACCTTC | CSARDISGYTF
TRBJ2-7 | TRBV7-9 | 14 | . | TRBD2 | TGTGCCAGCAGCCGAGCGGGAAGGTGGTACGAGCAGTACTTT | CASSRAGRWYEQYF
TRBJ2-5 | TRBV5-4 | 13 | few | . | TGTGCCAGCAGCTTGGACGGACTAGAGACCCAGTACTTC | CASSLDGLETQYF
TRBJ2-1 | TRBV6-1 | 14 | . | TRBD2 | TGTGCCAGCAGTACAACGTACGAGCGGGGGCAGCAGTTCTTC | CASSTTYERGQQFF